These T cell receptor beta chains were read from a single sample in a study of blood T cell repertoires in COVID-19. Generated by immunoSEQ multiplex PCR, the TCRdb table keeps only in-frame clones and is missing some. The sample lists about 20,000 clones; around 90% were seen once. Sequenced: peripheral blood. Every receptor here comes from a human donor in a cohort sampled during active COVID-19. The conserved cysteine and the conserved F or W are not part of the CDR3 here. Size values are once, few and many counts, or a class for expanded clones, and some rows have none.

v_gene: TRBV7-2; len: 12; j_gene: TRBJ1-2; abundance: NA; CDR3aa: ASSLSQGAYGYT
v_gene: TRBV21-1; len: 14; j_gene: TRBJ1-3; abundance: NA; CDR3aa: ASSKTPAGYLSTIY
v_gene: TRBV11-3; len: 16; j_gene: TRBJ2-7; abundance: NA; CDR3aa: ASSLDPGQHKLGYEQY
v_gene: TRBV6-4; len: 14; j_gene: TRBJ2-3; abundance: NA; CDR3aa: ASSDQLAGGPDTQY
v_gene: TRBV7-2; len: 12; j_gene: TRBJ2-5; abundance: NA; CDR3aa: ASSRGAGGETQY
v_gene: TRBV25-1; len: 11; j_gene: TRBJ2-3; abundance: NA; CDR3aa: ASSEGLTDTQY
v_gene: TRBV6-1; len: 16; j_gene: TRBJ1-2; abundance: NA; CDR3aa: ASSERQTNQGLNYGYT
v_gene: TRBV6-2/TRBV6-3; len: 11; j_gene: TRBJ2-1; abundance: NA; CDR3aa: ASSRDRGIEQF
v_gene: TRBV5-1; len: 13; j_gene: TRBJ2-3; abundance: NA; CDR3aa: ASSPGGISTDTQY
v_gene: TRBV10-1; len: 12; j_gene: TRBJ1-3; abundance: few; CDR3aa: ASSKDRAGNTIY
v_gene: TRBV7-2; len: 12; j_gene: TRBJ1-5; abundance: NA; CDR3aa: ASSLGRGNQPQH
v_gene: TRBV4-3; len: 14; j_gene: TRBJ1-5; abundance: NA; CDR3aa: ASSQDRGTGNQPQH
v_gene: TRBV7-2; len: 10; j_gene: TRBJ1-5; abundance: NA; CDR3aa: ASSLFGQPQH
v_gene: TRBV30; len: 12; j_gene: TRBJ1-6; abundance: NA; CDR3aa: ACLKTGNNSPLH
v_gene: TRBV21-1; len: 11; j_gene: TRBJ1-2; abundance: NA; CDR3aa: ASSNREDYGYT
v_gene: TRBV30; len: 13; j_gene: TRBJ2-7; abundance: NA; CDR3aa: AWTGQTGISYEQY
v_gene: TRBV4-3; len: 14; j_gene: TRBJ2-2; abundance: NA; CDR3aa: ASSQTAGGPTGELF
v_gene: TRBV30; len: 13; j_gene: TRBJ2-1; abundance: NA; CDR3aa: AWSAPRALYNEQF
v_gene: TRBV24-1; len: 11; j_gene: TRBJ2-3; abundance: NA; CDR3aa: ATSALAGDTQY
v_gene: TRBV2; len: 11; j_gene: TRBJ2-1; abundance: NA; CDR3aa: ASSTDLYNEQF
v_gene: TRBV5-4; len: 12; j_gene: TRBJ1-4; abundance: NA; CDR3aa: ASSPGQLDEKLF
v_gene: TRBV5-1; len: 11; j_gene: TRBJ2-7; abundance: NA; CDR3aa: ASSTGSVYEQY
v_gene: TRBV9; len: 11; j_gene: TRBJ2-7; abundance: NA; CDR3aa: ASSALQGPEQY
v_gene: TRBV29-1; len: 8; j_gene: TRBJ1-1; abundance: NA; CDR3aa: SVAVPRAF
v_gene: TRBV3-1/TRBV3-2; len: 15; j_gene: TRBJ1-4; abundance: NA; CDR3aa: ASSHYRRLATNEKLF
v_gene: TRBV6-6; len: 14; j_gene: TRBJ2-1; abundance: once; CDR3aa: ASRVPGQGISSEQF
v_gene: TRBV27; len: 12; j_gene: TRBJ2-1; abundance: NA; CDR3aa: ASSFAHRANEQF
v_gene: TRBV5-5; len: 13; j_gene: TRBJ2-2; abundance: once; CDR3aa: ASSLAIGVPGELF
v_gene: TRBV5-6; len: 11; j_gene: TRBJ1-2; abundance: once; CDR3aa: ASSLGAYNGYT
v_gene: TRBV2; len: 10; j_gene: TRBJ1-6; abundance: NA; CDR3aa: GGEGGNSPLH
v_gene: TRBV24-1; len: 13; j_gene: TRBJ2-4; abundance: NA; CDR3aa: ATSDSQAAKNIQY
v_gene: TRBV7-2; len: 17; j_gene: TRBJ1-1; abundance: NA; CDR3aa: ASSTPGHEGVGRGTEAF
v_gene: TRBV18; len: 13; j_gene: TRBJ2-5; abundance: NA; CDR3aa: ASSPSGVRGETQY
v_gene: TRBV18; len: 12; j_gene: TRBJ2-7; abundance: NA; CDR3aa: ASSPPTLTYEQY
v_gene: TRBV11-2; len: 10; j_gene: TRBJ1-2; abundance: NA; CDR3aa: ASSSGGGGYT
v_gene: TRBV3-1/TRBV3-2; len: 11; j_gene: TRBJ1-6; abundance: NA; CDR3aa: ASQGAYSSPLH
v_gene: TRBV18; len: 12; j_gene: TRBJ1-1; abundance: NA; CDR3aa: ASSPTGGNTEAF
v_gene: TRBV9; len: 13; j_gene: TRBJ1-6; abundance: NA; CDR3aa: ASSASPGLNSPLH
v_gene: TRBV7-9; len: 11; j_gene: TRBJ2-3; abundance: NA; CDR3aa: ASSLVAPDTQY
v_gene: TRBV10-3; len: 12; j_gene: TRBJ1-5; abundance: NA; CDR3aa: AISEKGDNQPQH
v_gene: TRBV4-1; len: 13; j_gene: TRBJ1-4; abundance: NA; CDR3aa: ASSQGGLPNEKLF
v_gene: TRBV18; len: 13; j_gene: TRBJ1-4; abundance: NA; CDR3aa: ASSRVTGVSEKLF
v_gene: TRBV4-1; len: 15; j_gene: TRBJ1-1; abundance: few; CDR3aa: ASSQTTGMGMNTEAF
v_gene: TRBV11-3; len: 11; j_gene: TRBJ1-3; abundance: NA; CDR3aa: ASSSDSGNTIY
v_gene: TRBV12-3/TRBV12-4; len: 11; j_gene: TRBJ1-1; abundance: NA; CDR3aa: ASTLAVNTEAF
v_gene: TRBV7-2; len: 11; j_gene: TRBJ2-3; abundance: NA; CDR3aa: ASSTGFTDTQY
v_gene: TRBV11-3; len: 15; j_gene: TRBJ1-4; abundance: NA; CDR3aa: ASSSGTGGGVGEKLF
v_gene: TRBV25-1; len: 14; j_gene: TRBJ2-5; abundance: NA; CDR3aa: ASSDIRDGLQETQY